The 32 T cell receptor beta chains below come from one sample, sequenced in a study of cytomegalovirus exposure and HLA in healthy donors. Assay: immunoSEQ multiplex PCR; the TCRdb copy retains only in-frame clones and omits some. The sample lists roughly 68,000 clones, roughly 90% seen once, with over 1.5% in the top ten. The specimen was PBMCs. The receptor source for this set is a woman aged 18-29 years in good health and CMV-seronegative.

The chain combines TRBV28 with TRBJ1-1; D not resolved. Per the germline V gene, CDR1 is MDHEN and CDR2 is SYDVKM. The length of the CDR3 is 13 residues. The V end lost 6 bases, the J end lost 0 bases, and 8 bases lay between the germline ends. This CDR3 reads CASRTVMNTEAFF. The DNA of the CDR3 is TGTGCCAGCAGAACGGTGATGAACACTGAAGCTTTCTTT.

The CDR3 region is CASSLAKNIQYF. In nucleotides, the CDR3 is TGTGCCAGCAGCCTAGCCAAAAACATTCAGTACTTC. The chain is built from TRBV2 and TRBJ2-4; D remains unclear. The CDR3 is 12 residues long. Trimming stripped 6 bases from V and 0 bases from J, with 3 bases between. Germline assignment: CDR1 SNHLY and CDR2 FYNNEI.

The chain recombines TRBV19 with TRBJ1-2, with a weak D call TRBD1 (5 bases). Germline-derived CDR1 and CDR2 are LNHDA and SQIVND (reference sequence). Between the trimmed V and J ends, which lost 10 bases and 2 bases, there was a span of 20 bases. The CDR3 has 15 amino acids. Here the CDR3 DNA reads TGTGCCACACCTACCAGTCGAAGGGGCAACTATGGCTACACCTTC. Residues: CATPTSRRGNYGYTF.

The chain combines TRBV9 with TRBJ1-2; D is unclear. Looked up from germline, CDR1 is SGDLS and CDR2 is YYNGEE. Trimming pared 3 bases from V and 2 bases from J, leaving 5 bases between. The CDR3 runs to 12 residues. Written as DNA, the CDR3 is TGTGCCAGCAGCGCCATGAACTATGGCTACACCTTC. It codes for CASSAMNYGYTF.

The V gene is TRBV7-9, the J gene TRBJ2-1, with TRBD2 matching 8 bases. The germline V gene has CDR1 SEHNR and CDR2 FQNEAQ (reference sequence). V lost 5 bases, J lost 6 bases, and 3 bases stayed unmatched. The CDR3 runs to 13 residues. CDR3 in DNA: TGTGCCAGCAGCGCTCGGGGGGGCAATGAGCAGTTCTTC. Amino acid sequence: CASSARGGNEQFF.

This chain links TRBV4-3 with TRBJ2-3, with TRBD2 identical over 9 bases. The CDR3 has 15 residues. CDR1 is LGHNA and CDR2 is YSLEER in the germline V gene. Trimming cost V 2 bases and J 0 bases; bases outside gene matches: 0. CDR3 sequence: CASSQTSGSTDTQYF. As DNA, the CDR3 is TGCGCCAGCAGCCAAACTAGCGGGAGCACAGATACGCAGTATTTT.

The CDR3: CASSEGQESGYTF. CDR3 in DNA: TGTGCCAGCAGCGAGGGACAGGAATCTGGCTACACCTTC. The J gene is TRBJ1-2, the V gene TRBV5-6; 8 nucleotides line up with TRBD1. The CDR3 is made up of 13 amino acids. With V trimmed by 4 bases and J by 7 bases, 6 bases remained unmatched. Germline CDR1 and CDR2: SGHDT and YYEEEE.

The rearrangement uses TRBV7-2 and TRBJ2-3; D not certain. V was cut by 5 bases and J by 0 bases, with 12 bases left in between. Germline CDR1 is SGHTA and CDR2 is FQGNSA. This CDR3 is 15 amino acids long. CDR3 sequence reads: CASSHRWASTDTQYF. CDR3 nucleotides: TGTGCCAGCAGCCACCGCTGGGCCAGCACAGATACGCAGTATTTT. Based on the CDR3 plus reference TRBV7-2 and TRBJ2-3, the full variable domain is GAGVSQSPSNKVTEKGKDVELRCDPISGHTALYWYRQSLGQGLEFLIYFQGNSAPDKSGLPSDRFSAERTGGSVSTLTIQRTQQEDSAVYLCASSHRWASTDTQYFGPGTRLTVL.

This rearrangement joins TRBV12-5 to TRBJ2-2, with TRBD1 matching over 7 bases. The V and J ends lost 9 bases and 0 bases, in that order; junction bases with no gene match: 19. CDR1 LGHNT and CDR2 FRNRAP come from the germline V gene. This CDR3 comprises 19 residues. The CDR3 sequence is CARQFSGGKGFTNTGELFF. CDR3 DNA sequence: TGTGCTAGACAGTTCTCAGGGGGTAAGGGGTTTACGAACACCGGGGAGCTGTTTTTT. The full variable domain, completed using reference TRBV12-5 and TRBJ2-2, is DARVTQTPRHKVTEMGQEVTMRCQPILGHNTVFWYRQTMMQGLELLAYFRNRAPLDDSGMPKDRFSAEMPDATLATLKIQPSEPRDSAVYFCARQFSGGKGFTNTGELFFGEGSRLTVL.

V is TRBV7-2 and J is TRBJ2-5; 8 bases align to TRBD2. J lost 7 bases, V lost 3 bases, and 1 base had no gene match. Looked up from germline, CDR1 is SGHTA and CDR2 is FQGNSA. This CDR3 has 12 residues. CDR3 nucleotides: TGTGCCAGCAGCTTCGCGGGAGGGACCCAGTACTTC. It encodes CASSFAGGTQYF.

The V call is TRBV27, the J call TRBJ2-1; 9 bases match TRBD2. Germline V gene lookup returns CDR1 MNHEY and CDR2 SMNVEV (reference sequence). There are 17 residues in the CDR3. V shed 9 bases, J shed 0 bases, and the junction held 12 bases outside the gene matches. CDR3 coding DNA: TGTGCCAGTAAGGTAGCGGGGGCCATAAGCTCCTACAATGAGCAGTTCTTC. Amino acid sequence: CASKVAGAISSYNEQFF.

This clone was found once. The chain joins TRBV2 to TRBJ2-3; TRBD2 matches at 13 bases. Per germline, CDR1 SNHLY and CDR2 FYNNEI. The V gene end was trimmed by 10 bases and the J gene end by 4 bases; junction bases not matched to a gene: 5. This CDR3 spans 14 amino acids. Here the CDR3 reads CATTGLAGPDTQYF. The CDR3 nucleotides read TGTGCCACTACGGGACTAGCGGGACCAGATACGCAGTATTTT.

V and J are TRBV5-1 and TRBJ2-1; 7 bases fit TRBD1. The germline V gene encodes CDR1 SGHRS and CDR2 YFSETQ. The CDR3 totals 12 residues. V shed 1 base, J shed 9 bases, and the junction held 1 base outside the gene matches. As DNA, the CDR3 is TGCGCCAGCAGCTTGCAGGGGGTTGAGCAGTTCTTC. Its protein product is CASSLQGVEQFF.

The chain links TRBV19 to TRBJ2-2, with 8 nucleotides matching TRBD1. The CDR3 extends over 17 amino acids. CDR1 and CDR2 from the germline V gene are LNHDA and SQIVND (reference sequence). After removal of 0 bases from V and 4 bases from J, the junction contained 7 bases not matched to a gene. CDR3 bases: TGTGCCAGTAGTATAGACCCAGGGGGCCGAGGCACCGGGGAGCTGTTTTTT. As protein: CASSIDPGGRGTGELFF.

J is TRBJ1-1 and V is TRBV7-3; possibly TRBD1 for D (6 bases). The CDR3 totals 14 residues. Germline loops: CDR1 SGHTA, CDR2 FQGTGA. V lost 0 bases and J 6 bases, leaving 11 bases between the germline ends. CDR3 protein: CASSLTAGGPEAFF. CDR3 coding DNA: TGTGCCAGCAGCTTAACTGCGGGGGGCCCTGAAGCTTTCTTT.

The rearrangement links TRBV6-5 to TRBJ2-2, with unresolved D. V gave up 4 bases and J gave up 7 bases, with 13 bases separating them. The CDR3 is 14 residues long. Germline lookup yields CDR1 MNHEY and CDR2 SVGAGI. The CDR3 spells CASSFLRGNGELFF. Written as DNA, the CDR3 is TGTGCCAGCAGTTTCCTCCGAGGAAACGGGGAGCTGTTTTTT.

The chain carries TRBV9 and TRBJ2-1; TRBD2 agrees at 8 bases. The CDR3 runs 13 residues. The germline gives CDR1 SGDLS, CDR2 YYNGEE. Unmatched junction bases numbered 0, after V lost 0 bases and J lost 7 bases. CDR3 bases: TGTGCCAGCAGCGTAGTAGCGGGAAATGAGCAGTTCTTC. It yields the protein CASSVVAGNEQFF.

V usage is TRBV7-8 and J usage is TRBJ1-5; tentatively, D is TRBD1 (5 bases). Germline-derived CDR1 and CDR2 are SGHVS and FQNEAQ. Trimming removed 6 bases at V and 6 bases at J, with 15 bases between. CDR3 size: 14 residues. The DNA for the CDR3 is TGTGCCAGCAGGGGTGGCCCCGGGGGTCAGCCCCAGCATTTT. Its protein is CASRGGPGGQPQHF.

The DNA of the CDR3 is TGCGCCAGCAGTGACACAGGGAGCCAAGAGACCCAGTACTTC. Its protein is CASSDTGSQETQYF. This chain uses TRBV5-1 with TRBJ2-5; a weak D match, TRBD1 (6 bases). This CDR3 region has 14 residues. V gave up 5 bases and J gave up 1 base, with 12 bases separating them. The germline V gene has CDR1 SGHRS and CDR2 YFSETQ.

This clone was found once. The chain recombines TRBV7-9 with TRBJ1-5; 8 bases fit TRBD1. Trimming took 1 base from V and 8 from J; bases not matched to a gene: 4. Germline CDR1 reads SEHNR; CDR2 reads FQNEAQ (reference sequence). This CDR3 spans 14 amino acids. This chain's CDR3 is CASSLDKDREPQHF. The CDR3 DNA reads TGTGCCAGCAGCTTAGATAAGGACAGGGAGCCCCAGCATTTT.

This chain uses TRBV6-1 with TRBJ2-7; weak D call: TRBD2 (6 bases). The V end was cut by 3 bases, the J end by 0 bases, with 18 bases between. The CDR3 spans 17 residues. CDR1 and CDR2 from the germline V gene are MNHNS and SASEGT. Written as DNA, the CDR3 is TGTGCCAGCAGTGACTACCTGGAGGGCCCTAGCTCCTACGAGCAGTACTTC. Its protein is CASSDYLEGPSSYEQYF.

The CDR3 sequence is CASSLMGGARVFSEQYF. CDR3 nucleotide sequence: TGTGCCAGCAGTTTAATGGGAGGGGCCCGAGTTTTTAGCGAGCAGTACTTC. V and J are TRBV27 and TRBJ2-7; 7 positions agree with TRBD2. Trimming cost V 2 bases and J 6 bases; bases outside gene matches: 16. Germline V lookup: CDR1 MNHEY, CDR2 SMNVEV (reference sequence). This CDR3 comprises 17 residues.

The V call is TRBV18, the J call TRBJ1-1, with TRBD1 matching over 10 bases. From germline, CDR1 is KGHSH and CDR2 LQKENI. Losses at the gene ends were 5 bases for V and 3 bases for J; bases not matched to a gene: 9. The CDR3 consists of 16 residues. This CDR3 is CASSSLDRGTDTEAFF. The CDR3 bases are TGTGCCAGCTCATCCTTGGACAGGGGGACAGACACTGAAGCTTTCTTT.

The CDR3 reads CASSFLFGQGYTEAFF. In DNA, the CDR3 is TGTGCCAGCAGTTTTCTTTTCGGACAGGGTTATACTGAAGCTTTCTTT. The chain combines TRBV28 with TRBJ1-1; TRBD1 agrees at 8 bases. The CDR3 sequence is 16 residues long. J lost 5 bases, V lost 3 bases, and 11 bases had no gene match. Germline CDR1 is MDHEN and CDR2 is SYDVKM.

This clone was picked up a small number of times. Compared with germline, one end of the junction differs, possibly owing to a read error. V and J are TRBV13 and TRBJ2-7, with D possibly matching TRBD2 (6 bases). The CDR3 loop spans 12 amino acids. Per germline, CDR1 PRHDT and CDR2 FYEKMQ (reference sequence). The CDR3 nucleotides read TGTGCCAGCAGCTTAAGGGGACTCCCTCCCGACTTC. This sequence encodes CASSLRGLPPDF.

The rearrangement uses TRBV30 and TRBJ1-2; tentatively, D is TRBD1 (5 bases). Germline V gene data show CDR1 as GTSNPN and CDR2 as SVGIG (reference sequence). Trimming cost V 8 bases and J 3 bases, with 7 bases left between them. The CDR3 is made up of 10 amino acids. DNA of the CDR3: TGTGCCGGGGGGGACTATGGCTACACCTTC. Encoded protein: CAGGDYGYTF.

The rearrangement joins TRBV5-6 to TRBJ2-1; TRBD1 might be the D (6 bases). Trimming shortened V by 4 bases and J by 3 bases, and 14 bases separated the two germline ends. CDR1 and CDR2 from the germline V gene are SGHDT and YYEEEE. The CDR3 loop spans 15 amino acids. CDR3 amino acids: CASSNNRDNYNEQFF. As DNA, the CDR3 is TGTGCCAGCAGCAACAACCGGGACAACTACAATGAGCAGTTCTTC.

The CDR3 reads CASTPTGVTYGYTF. The CDR3 DNA sequence: TGTGCCAGCACCCCCACAGGGGTAACCTATGGCTACACCTTC. The chain is built from TRBV6-5 and TRBJ1-2; 7 nucleotides agree with TRBD1. J gave up 4 bases and V 7 bases, and 9 bases lay outside the gene matches. This CDR3 contains 14 residues. Germline CDR1 and CDR2: MNHEY and SVGAGI.

In DNA form, the CDR3 reads TGTGCCAGCAGTGAAGCCGGGACAGCCTACGAGCAGTACTTC. This encodes CASSEAGTAYEQYF. This chain links TRBV6-1 with TRBJ2-7; 7 nucleotides match TRBD1. Germline CDR1 is MNHNS and CDR2 is SASEGT. CDR3 length equals 14 residues. V shed 0 bases and J 2 bases; nucleotides not matched to a gene: 1.

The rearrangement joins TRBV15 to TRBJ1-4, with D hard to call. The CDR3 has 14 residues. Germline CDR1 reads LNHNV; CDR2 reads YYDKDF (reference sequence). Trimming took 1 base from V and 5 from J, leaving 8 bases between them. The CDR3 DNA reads TGTGCCACCAGCAGAGTGCCGCGGAATGAAAAACTGTTTTTT. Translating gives CATSRVPRNEKLFF.

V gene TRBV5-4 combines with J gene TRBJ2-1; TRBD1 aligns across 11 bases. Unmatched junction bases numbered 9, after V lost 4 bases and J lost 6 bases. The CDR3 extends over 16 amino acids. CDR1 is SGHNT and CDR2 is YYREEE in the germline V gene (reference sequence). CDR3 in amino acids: CASSPAVGTGGNEQFF. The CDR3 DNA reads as TGTGCCAGCAGCCCGGCCGTGGGGACAGGGGGCAATGAGCAGTTCTTC.

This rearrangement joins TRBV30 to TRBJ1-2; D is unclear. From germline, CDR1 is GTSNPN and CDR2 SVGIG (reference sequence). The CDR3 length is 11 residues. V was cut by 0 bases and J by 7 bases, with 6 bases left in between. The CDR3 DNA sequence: TGTGCCTGGAGTGTACTGAGTGGCTACACCTTC. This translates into CAWSVLSGYTF. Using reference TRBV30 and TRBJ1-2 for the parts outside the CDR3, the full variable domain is SQTIHQWPATLVQPVGSPLSLECTVEGTSNPNLYWYRQAAGRGLQLLFYSVGIGQISSEVPQNLSASRPQDRQFILSSKKLLLSDSGFYLCAWSVLSGYTFGSGTRLTVV.